A selection of T cell receptor beta chains follows, all from one sample in a study of CD8 T cells in Susac syndrome. MiXCR was run by TCRdb on the immunoSEQ multiplex PCR reads, yielding one entry per CDR3 protein. The table records some 300,000 distinct CDR3 sequences, roughly 90% of them present only once. The material sequenced was CD8+ T cells from PBMCs. The receptors here all came from a human donor with multiple sclerosis. The CDR3 runs from the conserved cysteine through the conserved F or W. Fields, in order: V gene, D gene, J gene, clone size, CDR3 DNA, CDR3 protein. The D gene is left open where the match is weak. The listing skips clone size in some rows; elsewhere it reads once, few, many or a size class.

>TRBV6-1|-|TRBJ1-1|-
TGTGCCAGCACTCTAATGGGGGTCAGAAACCCTATTCCGAACACTGAAGCTTTCTTT
CASTLMGVRNPIPNTEAFF
>TRBV5-1|-|TRBJ2-7|-
TGCGCCAGCACTAGGGATCCTTACGAGCAGTACTTC
CASTRDPYEQYF
>TRBV27|-|TRBJ1-2|-
TGTGCCAGCTCCGGGGGACACTACTATGGCTACACCTTC
CASSGGHYYGYTF
>TRBV28|TRBD2|TRBJ2-7|-
TGTGCCAGCAGTTCCGACGGACTAGCGGTATTCTACGAGCAGTACTTC
CASSSDGLAVFYEQYF
>TRBV5-5|-|TRBJ2-7|-
TGTGCCAGCAGCTTGGACAGCCCCTCAGACGAGCAGTACTTC
CASSLDSPSDEQYF
>TRBV4-2|TRBD1|TRBJ2-1|-
TGTGCCAGCAGCCAAAACAGGGGTCTGGGGAATGAGCAGTTCTTC
CASSQNRGLGNEQFF
>TRBV4-2|-|TRBJ2-3|-
TGTGCCAGCAGCCATGATACGCAGTATTTT
CASSHDTQYF
>TRBV9|TRBD1|TRBJ1-1|-
TGTGCCAGCAGCGCACTCCAGGGGGTGGGGACTGAAGCTTTCTTT
CASSALQGVGTEAFF
>TRBV6-4|TRBD2|TRBJ2-3|-
TGTGCCAGCAGCGTCGGACTAGCGGGGGATACGCAGTATTTT
CASSVGLAGDTQYF
>TRBV20-1|TRBD2|TRBJ2-1|-
TGCAGTGCTATTGCGGGAGACTACAATGAGCAGTTCTTC
CSAIAGDYNEQFF
>TRBV5-8|TRBD1|TRBJ1-4|-
TGTGCCAGCAGCCCAGGGGACAGCGCAACTAATGAAAAACTGTTTTTT
CASSPGDSATNEKLFF
>TRBV2|-|TRBJ2-5|-
TGTGCCAGCAGTGAATTCCGGGGACGTGAGGGGACCCAGTACTTC
CASSEFRGREGTQYF
>TRBV9|-|TRBJ2-7|-
TGTGCCAGCAGCGTAGAGGGAACACCCTACGAGCAGTACTTC
CASSVEGTPYEQYF
>TRBV7-6|TRBD2|TRBJ2-2|-
TGTGCCAGCAGCTTAGACACTAGCGGGGCTACCGGGGAGCTGTTTTTT
CASSLDTSGATGELFF
>TRBV5-5|TRBD1|TRBJ1-5|-
TGTGCCAGCAGCTTTACAGGGGTTGGCAATCAGCCCCAGCATTTT
CASSFTGVGNQPQHF
>TRBV27|TRBD2|TRBJ2-1|-
TGTGCCAGCAGTTTATCATCGGGAGGTTACAATGAGCAGTTCTTC
CASSLSSGGYNEQFF
>TRBV13|TRBD1|TRBJ2-1|-
TGTGCCAGCAGCGGCGACAGGGGGCGCTGGAATGAGCAGTTCTTC
CASSGDRGRWNEQFF
>TRBV6-4|-|TRBJ1-2|-
TGTGCCCTTAGGGTGGACCCGACCCCTAACTATGGCTACACCTTC
CALRVDPTPNYGYTF
>TRBV12-3/TRBV12-4|-|TRBJ2-5|-
TGTGCCAGCAGTTACCCCGGGTCAGGGGAGACCCAGTACTTC
CASSYPGSGETQYF
>TRBV3-1|-|TRBJ2-3|once
TGTGCCAGCAGCCGGGGGGACGATACGCAGTATTTT
CASSRGDDTQYF
>TRBV2|-|TRBJ2-2|-
TGTGCCAGCAGTGATGATAGCGCGAACACCGGGGAGCTGTTTTTT
CASSDDSANTGELFF
>TRBV12-3/TRBV12-4|TRBD1|TRBJ2-7|-
TGTGCCAGCAGCCCTCTTGGACAGGCCTACGAGCAGTACTTC
CASSPLGQAYEQYF
>TRBV7-6|TRBD1|TRBJ2-5|once
TGTGCCAGCAGCCCCATAGGACTCACAGGGGCACAAGAGACCCAGTACTTC
CASSPIGLTGAQETQYF
>TRBV4-3|TRBD2|TRBJ2-5|-
TGCGCCAGCAGCCAAGATATCCCACTAGCGGGGGGGGAGACCCAGTACTTC
CASSQDIPLAGGETQYF
>TRBV19|-|TRBJ2-1|-
TGTGCCAGTAGTGCCGGGGGCCTGTGGGGTGAGCAGTTCTTC
CASSAGGLWGEQFF
>TRBV20-1|TRBD1|TRBJ1-2|-
TGCAGTGCTAGACCTAGGACAGGGGCAGACTATGGCTACACCTTC
CSARPRTGADYGYTF
>TRBV25-1|-|TRBJ2-1|-
TGTGCCAGCACACTAATCAGGAGCGGGCGGTACAATGAGCAGTTCTTC
CASTLIRSGRYNEQFF
>TRBV12-3/TRBV12-4|TRBD1|TRBJ1-5|-
TGTGCCAGCACCTCGGACAGGGGGCAGCCCCAGCATTTT
CASTSDRGQPQHF
>TRBV6-5|-|TRBJ2-2|-
TGTGCCAGCAGCTCGACATCCGGGGAGCTGTTTTTT
CASSSTSGELFF
>TRBV30|-|TRBJ2-1|-
TGTGCCTGGACCCCTACAGGAATCCTTTACAATGAGCAGTTCTTC
CAWTPTGILYNEQFF
>TRBV24-1|-|TRBJ2-5|-
TGTGCCACCAGTGATGGACCAGAAGAGACCCAGTACTTC
CATSDGPEETQYF
>TRBV7-9|-|TRBJ2-2|-
TGTGCCAGCAGCTCCCCCGGAGATTCGATCGGGGAGCTGTTTTTT
CASSSPGDSIGELFF
>TRBV7-2|-|TRBJ1-5|-
TGTGCCAGCGCTCCCGGTGGGGGTCAGCCCCAGCATTTT
CASAPGGGQPQHF
>TRBV19|-|TRBJ1-1|-
TGTGCCAGTACAGAACAGGGAGCGGCGATAAACACTGAAGCTTTCTTT
CASTEQGAAINTEAFF
>TRBV24-1|TRBD2|TRBJ2-2|-
TGTGCCACCAGTGATTCAGGACTAGCGGGATCCACGCTGAACACCGGGGAGCTGCTTTTT
CATSDSGLAGSTLNTGELLF
>TRBV6-1|-|TRBJ2-1|-
TGTGCCAGCAGTCGCCGGACAGGCTACGGGAGGTCGGATGATGAGCAGTTCTTC
CASSRRTGYGRSDDEQFF
>TRBV28|-|TRBJ1-5|-
TGTGCCAGCAGTCCCACCGGGGGTCAGCCCCAGCATTTT
CASSPTGGQPQHF
>TRBV4-1|-|TRBJ2-5|-
TGCGCCAGCAGCACCCAACACCGGGGGCTCGAGACCCAGTACTTC
CASSTQHRGLETQYF
>TRBV7-9|-|TRBJ2-7|-
TGTGCCAGCAGCTCGGCCCTGGATAGGGACCCCTACGAGCAGTACTTC
CASSSALDRDPYEQYF
>TRBV27|TRBD2|TRBJ2-5|once
TGTGCCAGCAGTCCCCTGGGGGGGATACAAGAGACCCAGTACTTC
CASSPLGGIQETQYF
>TRBV4-1|TRBD1|TRBJ2-5|-
TGCGCCAGCAGCCAGCTAAGGCCCCTGGACAGGGAAGGTTCGGAGACCCAGTACTTC
CASSQLRPLDREGSETQYF
>TRBV19|-|TRBJ1-2|-
TGTGCCACTATAACGCGAGAGCTCAGGAGCTACACCTTC
CATITRELRSYTF
>TRBV5-1|-|TRBJ1-1|-
TGCGCCAGCAGCTTGGCGGGGTCTGAAGCTTTCTTT
CASSLAGSEAFF
>TRBV7-9|-|TRBJ2-2|once
TGTGCCAGCAGCTTAGTTAAGGAGGGCTCCGGGGAGCTGTTTTTT
CASSLVKEGSGELFF
>TRBV12-3/TRBV12-4|-|TRBJ2-7|-
TGTGCCAGCAGTTTATGGAGGGATTACGAGCAGTACTTC
CASSLWRDYEQYF
>TRBV4-3|-|TRBJ2-7|-
TGCGCCAGCAGCCAAGAACAGGGCACTCTCTACGAGCAGTACTTC
CASSQEQGTLYEQYF